One and the same sample provided the 15 T cell receptor beta chains below, sequenced in a study of cytomegalovirus exposure and HLA in healthy donors. 60 Vbeta and 13 Jbeta primers were used in PCR. Sequenced by immunoSEQ multiplex PCR; TCRdb stores in-frame clones only, minus some. The table has approximately 190,000 clones, approximately 85% seen once. Sample: PBMCs. These receptors originate from a woman in her forties or fifties in good health and CMV-seropositive.

This clone was seen only a few times. The CDR3 sequence: CASSYRASSTDTQYF. In DNA, the CDR3 is TGTGCCAGCAGTTACCGCGCGTCTAGCACAGATACGCAGTATTTT. This rearrangement joins TRBV6-6 to TRBJ2-3; D is undetermined. Germline lookup yields CDR1 MNHNY and CDR2 SVGAGI (reference sequence). The CDR3 runs to 15 residues. Trimming cost V 2 bases and J 0 bases, with 9 bases left between them.

The chain employs TRBV9 and TRBJ1-4; unclear D gene. The V and J ends lost 2 bases and 6 bases respectively, with 11 bases between them. The CDR3 is made up of 14 amino acids. CDR1 is SGDLS and CDR2 is YYNGEE in the germline V gene. DNA for the CDR3: TGTGCCAGCAGCGTTGGGAGACGGGATGAAAAACTGTTTTTT. Translation gives CASSVGRRDEKLFF.

The chain recombines TRBV4-1 with TRBJ2-4; 8 bases fit TRBD2. The CDR3 contains 16 residues. Germline V gene sequence: CDR1 MGHRA, CDR2 YSYEKL. V was clipped by 0 bases and J by 3 bases; unmatched bases: 4. The CDR3 is CASSQDNSGVKNIQYF. In DNA form, the CDR3 reads TGCGCCAGCAGCCAAGATAATAGCGGGGTCAAAAACATTCAGTACTTC.

CDR3 amino acids: CASSKDRPTGELFF. CDR3 in DNA: TGTGCCAGCAGCAAGGACAGGCCGACCGGGGAGCTGTTTTTT. The V call is TRBV13, the J call TRBJ2-2; TRBD1 matches 7 bases. CDR3 length equals 14 residues. Losses at the gene ends were 5 bases for V and 5 bases for J; bases not matched to a gene: 5. CDR1 is PRHDT and CDR2 is FYEKMQ in the germline V gene (reference sequence).

The genes are TRBV2 and TRBJ2-5; D is perhaps TRBD1 (6 bases). V was clipped by 6 bases and J by 1 base, with 9 bases between them. Per the germline V gene, CDR1 is SNHLY and CDR2 is FYNNEI. The CDR3 extends over 13 amino acids. The CDR3: CASSADSQETQYF. In DNA form, the CDR3 reads TGTGCCAGCAGCGCGGACAGCCAAGAGACCCAGTACTTC.

This chain uses TRBV9 with TRBJ2-1; a weak D match, TRBD2 (6 bases). Trimming pared 1 base from V and 2 bases from J, leaving 10 bases between. Per germline, CDR1 SGDLS and CDR2 YYNGEE. This CDR3 has 15 residues. The CDR3 DNA reads TGTGCCAGCAGCGTAAAACGGGAGCCCTACAATGAGCAGTTCTTC. This sequence encodes CASSVKREPYNEQFF.

This clone was counted only a few times. The chain recombines TRBV19 with TRBJ1-2; 11 bases are shared with TRBD1. This CDR3 region has 14 residues. With 5 bases clipped from V and 2 bases from J, the junction kept 1 base outside the gene matches. Germline V gene sequence: CDR1 LNHDA, CDR2 SQIVND (reference sequence). The CDR3 loop is CASSRTGGNYGYTF. DNA of the CDR3: TGTGCCAGTAGTCGGACAGGGGGCAACTATGGCTACACCTTC.

This clone was seen once. V usage is TRBV27 and J usage is TRBJ2-5; 7 bases align to TRBD2. This CDR3 comprises 16 residues. Germline CDR1 and CDR2: MNHEY and SMNVEV (reference sequence). V shed 5 bases, J shed 2 bases, and the junction held 11 bases outside the gene matches. CDR3: CASSASGGGLQETQYF. DNA for the CDR3: TGTGCCAGCAGTGCGTCTGGGGGGGGTCTACAAGAGACCCAGTACTTC.

This clone was detected only a few times. The sample holds other DNA sequences that translate to the same CDR3. The chain employs TRBV6-6 and TRBJ1-6; no firm D call. V was cut by 2 bases and J by 0 bases, with 8 bases left in between. The CDR3 covers 16 residues. Looked up from germline, CDR1 is MNHNY and CDR2 is SVGAGI (reference sequence). CDR3 coding DNA: TGTGCCAGCAGTTACGGTGGCAGCTCCTATAATTCACCCCTCCACTTT. This encodes CASSYGGSSYNSPLHF.

The chain recombines TRBV29-1 with TRBJ1-5; D gene uncertain. V was trimmed by 4 bases and J by 5 bases, leaving 12 bases between them. The CDR3 totals 13 residues. Germline loops: CDR1 SQVTM, CDR2 ANQGSEA. This CDR3 reads CSVGADGDQPQHF. In nucleotides, the CDR3 is TGCAGCGTTGGAGCGGACGGGGATCAGCCCCAGCATTTT.

This clone occurred a few times. V usage is TRBV10-2 and J usage is TRBJ1-1, with no clear D. The CDR3 loop spans 14 amino acids. CDR1 WSHSY and CDR2 SAAADI come from the germline V gene. V was shortened by 8 bases and J by 0 bases, with 13 bases between the two germline ends. The CDR3 DNA sequence: TGCGCCAGCCTTTCCCCTTTTATGAACACTGAAGCTTTCTTT. Its protein is CASLSPFMNTEAFF.

The V call is TRBV5-1, the J call TRBJ1-4, with TRBD1 matching over 9 bases. The CDR3 runs to 15 residues. The V gene's germline CDR1 is SGHRS and CDR2 YFSETQ. V was pared by 2 bases and J by 7 bases, with 6 bases of the junction left unmatched. In DNA form, the CDR3 reads TGCGCCAGCAGCTTAACAGGGGGCATAGGTGAAAAACTGTTTTTT. Protein: CASSLTGGIGEKLFF.

This chain's CDR3 is CASSSGTSHTDTQYF. The DNA for the CDR3 is TGTGCCAGCAGCTCCGGGACTTCACACACAGATACGCAGTATTTT. The V call is TRBV7-2, the J call TRBJ2-3; a weak D match, TRBD2 (6 bases). Germline V gene data show CDR1 as SGHTA and CDR2 as FQGNSA. The CDR3 is made up of 15 amino acids. The ends were cut back, 4 bases at V and 2 bases at J, with 13 bases in the middle.

The chain links TRBV19 to TRBJ2-1, with TRBD2 identical over 9 bases. CDR3 length: 15 residues. With V trimmed by 3 bases and J by 7 bases, 7 bases remained unmatched. Per germline, CDR1 LNHDA and CDR2 SQIVND (reference sequence). The CDR3 bases are TGTGCCAGTAGTATCGGCGGGGGGGAGGGTAATGAGCAGTTCTTC. Its protein is CASSIGGGEGNEQFF.

This clone was observed once. V usage is TRBV19 and J usage is TRBJ2-3; the match to TRBD1 covers 7 bases. After removal of 10 bases from V and 2 bases from J, the junction contained 6 bases not matched to a gene. Germline V gives CDR1 LNHDA, CDR2 SQIVND (reference sequence). The CDR3 extends over 13 amino acids. The CDR3 here is CATRGRNTDTQYF. Written as DNA, the CDR3 is TGTGCCACCAGGGGGAGAAACACAGATACGCAGTATTTT.